This T cell receptor (beta chain) comes out of a study of T cell responses to AZD1222 COVID-19 vaccine. Points from the study as a whole: Within unmutated variant regions lay the reported targets of nearly half of spike-specific TCRs. Increased Spike-specific TCR breadth and depth were observed after two AZD1222 doses. Distributed over spike, vaccine-associated CD4 TCRs predominated at 160-218 and 743-854.

Note on this clone: Its matching antigen is unknown.

Some clones are missing from TCRdb's copy, which holds only in-frame ones; the method was immunoSEQ multiplex PCR. The profile shows roughly 35,000 clones, approximately 80% of them singletons. CDR3 size: 14 residues. Germline V gene data show CDR1 as KGHSH and CDR2 as LQKENI. V was trimmed by 1 base and J by 7 bases, leaving 11 bases between them. Source: peripheral blood, taken 28 days after the second AZD1222 dose. The chain links TRBV18 to TRBJ2-1; D gene ambiguous. This receptor was taken from an adult who received the AZD1222 COVID-19 vaccine. The CDR3: CASSPQGLGNEQFF. The CDR3 DNA follows: TGTGCCAGCTCACCACAGGGTTTGGGAAATGAGCAGTTCTTC.